This TCR beta chain was documented in a study of T cells in Graves' hyperthyroidism and ophthalmopathy. There were TCR beta CDR3 regions amplified from RNA transcripts. An initial round of RT-PCR targeting the TCR CDR3 relied on the HTBI primer set. TCRdb re-called the multiplex PCR reads through MiXCR, storing one row per CDR3 protein. The table shows under 650,000 distinct CDR3 sequences, with about 17% occurring only once. The length of the CDR3 is 15 residues. CDR1 and CDR2 from the germline V gene are SGHNT and YENEEA. As concerns this clonotype: A much larger clonotype is one base distant, so this may be a read error.

This chain connects TRBV11-3 to TRBJ2-2; D may be TRBD2 (6 bases). The sample comprised blood. The receptor's source is a woman aged 30 to 39 with Graves' hyperthyroidism. CDR3 region: CASRRLGGNTGEPFF. CDR3 DNA: TGTGCCAGCAGGCGGCTTGGGGGGAACACCGGGGAGCCGTTTTTT.